Following are 13 T cell receptor beta chains from one sample sequenced in a study of Ad26.COV2.S vaccination and SARS-CoV-2 variants. Sequencing used immunoSEQ multiplex PCR; TCRdb keeps in-frame clones, though not all of them. The table shows 350,000 to 500,000 clones, with more than 80% occurring only once. Stated treatment: 15 to 20 received Ad26.COV2.S at low or high dose, single or two shots; five or six received placebo; per-sample allocation not given. Specimen acquisition occurred on day 63 following the initial vaccine or placebo injection. The source material was peripheral blood, sampled in a trial of Ad26.COV2.S vaccine versus placebo. All receptors derive from a person aged 18 to 65 who received the Ad26.COV2.S COVID-19 vaccine or a placebo.

The chain combines TRBV6-6 with TRBJ1-5; 7 nucleotides align to TRBD1. The CDR3 loop spans 15 amino acids. CDR1 MNHNY and CDR2 SVGAGI come from the germline V gene (reference sequence). J was trimmed by 2 bases and V by 2 bases; bases with no gene match: 3. The CDR3 sequence: CASSYRQGGNQPQHF. As DNA, the CDR3 is TGTGCCAGCAGTTACCGCCAGGGGGGCAATCAGCCCCAGCATTTT.

The genes are TRBV5-1 and TRBJ2-7, with a weak D call TRBD2 (5 bases). V lost 4 bases to trimming and J lost 5 bases, with 16 bases between them. CDR1 SGHRS and CDR2 YFSETQ come from the germline V gene. CDR3 length: 14 amino acids. This chain's CDR3 is CASSPEGPMDEQYF. CDR3 DNA: TGCGCCAGCAGCCCAGAGGGTCCGATGGACGAGCAGTACTTC. The full variable domain, in which reference TRBV5-1 and TRBJ2-7 provide the parts outside the CDR3, is KAGVTQTPRYLIKTRGQQVTLSCSPISGHRSVSWYQQTPGQGLQFLFEYFSETQRNKGNFPGRFSGRQFSNSRSEMNVSTLELGDSALYLCASSPEGPMDEQYFGPGTRLTVT.

The chain carries TRBV19 and TRBJ1-1; D gene uncertain. CDR3 length: 16 residues. The V gene's germline CDR1 is LNHDA and CDR2 SQIVND (reference sequence). Trimming cost V 4 bases and J 2 bases, with 17 bases left between them. CDR3 amino acids: CASSTLTPNYNTEAFF. The CDR3 coding sequence is TGTGCCAGTAGTACACTGACCCCGAACTACAACACTGAAGCTTTCTTT. The variable domain in full, completed from reference TRBV19 and TRBJ1-1, reads DGGITQSPKYLFRKEGQNVTLSCEQNLNHDAMYWYRQDPGQGLRLIYYSQIVNDFQKGDIAEGYSVSREKKESFPLTVTSAQKNPTAFYLCASSTLTPNYNTEAFFGQGTRLTVV.

The chain links TRBV3-1 (or the pseudogene TRBV3-2) to TRBJ2-1, with TRBD2 matching 12 bases. Unmatched junction bases numbered 3, after V lost 4 bases and J lost 5 bases. The CDR3 sequence is 15 residues long. Germline values: CDR1 LGHDT, CDR2 YNNKEL (reference sequence). The CDR3 nucleotides are TGTGCCAGCAGCCCCCTAGCGGGAGGGGACAATGAGCAGTTCTTC. Translation: CASSPLAGGDNEQFF.

The CDR3 spells CAWSLEGVLKKKLFF. The CDR3 DNA reads as TGTGCCTGGAGTCTAGAGGGGGTCTTAAAGAAAAAACTGTTTTTT. The genes are TRBV30 and TRBJ1-4, with TRBD1 as a possible D gene (6 bases). With 2 bases removed from V and 9 bases from J, the gap between germline ends came to 19 bases. The CDR3 is 15 amino acids. Germline CDR1 GTSNPN, CDR2 SVGIG (reference sequence).

This clone appeared a single time. CDR3 sequence: CASSLESGDTQYF. DNA of the CDR3: TGTGCCAGCAGCTTAGAAAGCGGAGATACGCAGTATTTT. This chain uses TRBV7-8 with TRBJ2-3, with D possibly matching TRBD2 (5 bases). In germline, CDR1 is SGHVS, CDR2 FQNEAQ. The CDR3 consists of 13 residues. Deletions cut 1 base from V and 5 bases from J, with 7 bases between.

This clone is a singleton in its sample. The V call is TRBV3-1 (or the pseudogene TRBV3-2), the J call TRBJ2-3, with 11 bases matching TRBD1. After removal of 0 bases from V and 3 bases from J, the junction contained 11 bases not matched to a gene. The germline V gene encodes CDR1 LGHDT and CDR2 YNNKEL (reference sequence). The CDR3 sequence is 19 residues long. CDR3 protein: CASSQDAAGDRGLTDTQYF. CDR3 in DNA: TGTGCCAGCAGCCAAGATGCGGCGGGGGACAGGGGGTTAACAGATACGCAGTATTTT.

This chain joins TRBV4-1 and TRBJ1-1; 7 bases agree with TRBD1. Unmatched junction bases numbered 8, after V lost 0 bases and J lost 1 base. Germline V gene lookup returns CDR1 MGHRA and CDR2 YSYEKL. The length of the CDR3 is 17 residues. CDR3 DNA: TGCGCCAGCAGCCAAGAGACAGGGCAGTTGGAGAACACTGAAGCTTTCTTT. This gives the protein CASSQETGQLENTEAFF.

Of note for this clone: The sample contains more than one DNA sequence encoding this CDR3. The chain uses TRBV5-1 and TRBJ2-3; D gene uncertain. Germline CDR1 and CDR2: SGHRS and YFSETQ. The V and J ends lost 1 base and 3 bases respectively, with 6 bases between them. The CDR3 runs 13 residues. CDR3 bases: TGCGCCAGCAGCTTGTCGGGTACAGATACGCAGTATTTT. As protein: CASSLSGTDTQYF.

This chain connects TRBV5-6 to TRBJ2-1, with a possible D match to TRBD2 (6 bases). V was shortened by 4 bases and J by 8 bases, with 13 bases between the two germline ends. Germline V CDR1 and CDR2: SGHDT, YYEEEE. The CDR3 is made up of 13 amino acids. This CDR3 reads CASSRRTGDEQFF. The CDR3, as DNA: TGTGCCAGCAGCCGTCGCACGGGAGATGAGCAGTTCTTC.

The chain has TRBV5-8 and TRBJ1-3, with D tentatively TRBD1 (5 bases). Trimming removed 4 bases at V and 4 bases at J, with 21 bases between. Germline assignment: CDR1 SGHTS and CDR2 YDEGEE. The CDR3 covers 17 residues. DNA for the CDR3: TGTGCCAGCAGCCGCATTACAGGCGCCTTGGGAGGAAACACCATATATTTT. Its protein product is CASSRITGALGGNTIYF.

The chain recombines TRBV15 with TRBJ2-2; 7 nucleotides align to TRBD1. V lost 2 bases to trimming and J lost 3 bases; unmatched junction nucleotides: 18. CDR1 and CDR2 (germline): LNHNV, YYDKDF (reference sequence). This CDR3 contains 20 residues. The CDR3 coding sequence is TGTGCCACCAGCAGATTACCGCCCGAACAGCCCGACAGGGACACCGGGGAGCTGTTTTTT. Its translation: CATSRLPPEQPDRDTGELFF.

The CDR3 nucleotides read TGTGCTACCCCCCCAGGTGAAGGCTTCCACAATGAGCAGTTCTTC. Amino acids: CATPPGEGFHNEQFF. The genes are TRBV12-5 and TRBJ2-1; D remains ambiguous. The CDR3 length is 15 residues. V was cut by 10 bases and J by 5 bases, with 21 bases left in between. Germline V gene lookup returns CDR1 LGHNT and CDR2 FRNRAP.